These 19 T cell receptor beta chains came from one sample sequenced in a study of blood T cells in healthy people across ages. Primers used in a second PCR of about 6 to 11 cycles were a sample-barcoded 5' primer and a J-beta primer mix. Via MiXCR, TCRdb re-called the 5' RACE reads, giving one row per CDR3 protein. The sample yields 1.5 million to 2 million distinct CDR3 sequences, 28% seen once. What was sequenced was blood. Receptors were obtained from a woman between 25 and 40 years old in good health.

This clonotype was seen only a few times. The chain employs TRBV24-1 and TRBJ2-1; 8 nucleotides align to TRBD1. The CDR3 is 15 residues long. Germline assignment: CDR1 KGHDR and CDR2 SFDVKD. V was clipped by 3 bases and J by 8 bases; unmatched bases: 8. In DNA, the CDR3 is TGTGCCACCAGTGATAGGGACAGGAGTACTGATGAGCAGTTCTTC. The encoded protein is CATSDRDRSTDEQFF.

J is TRBJ2-3 and V is TRBV7-3; 10 positions match TRBD2. V trimming: 5 bases; J trimming: 5 bases; junction bases outside the gene matches: 7. In germline, CDR1 is SGHTA, CDR2 FQGTGA. The length of the CDR3 is 15 residues. The CDR3 loop reads CASSPSGGEIDTQYF. CDR3 nucleotides: TGTGCCAGCAGCCCCAGCGGGGGGGAAATAGATACGCAGTATTTT.

This clonotype was detected ten times or more. The chain has TRBV15 and TRBJ2-7; D remains ambiguous. CDR3 size: 13 residues. Germline V gives CDR1 LNHNV, CDR2 YYDKDF (reference sequence). Trimming pared 0 bases from V and 7 bases from J, leaving 10 bases between. The CDR3 reads CATSREPAWEQYF. As DNA, the CDR3 is TGTGCCACCAGCAGAGAACCAGCGTGGGAGCAGTACTTC.

This clonotype was seen only a few times. The genes are TRBV12-3 or TRBV12-4 and TRBJ2-4; D may be TRBD2 (7 bases). Trimming shortened V by 4 bases and J by 13 bases, and 14 bases separated the two germline ends. This CDR3 comprises 12 residues. The CDR3 sequence: CASSSEGGGQYF. The CDR3 nucleotides read TGTGCCAGCAGTTCCGAGGGGGGAGGGCAGTACTTC.

This clonotype was observed a handful of times. The V gene is TRBV6-6, the J gene TRBJ2-1; 7 nucleotides match TRBD1. With 7 bases clipped from V and 8 bases from J, the junction kept 8 bases outside the gene matches. Germline loops: CDR1 MNHNY, CDR2 SVGAGI (reference sequence). This CDR3 is 13 amino acids long. As DNA, the CDR3 is TGTGCCAGCACCTCACAGGGGTCCCATGAGCAGTTCTTC. This sequence encodes CASTSQGSHEQFF.

Comments on this clonotype: Being one base from a much bigger clone, this may be a read error. The chain has TRBV7-2 and TRBJ2-7; 7 bases agree with TRBD2. V was pared by 5 bases and J by 4 bases, with 5 bases of the junction left unmatched. CDR3 length: 13 amino acids. CDR1 is SGHTA and CDR2 is FQGNSA in the germline V gene. Here the CDR3 reads CASSRGVGYEQYF. For the CDR3, the DNA is TGTGCCAGCAGCCGGGGGGTAGGTTACGAGCAGTACTTC.

This clonotype was counted at least ten times. V is TRBV4-1 and J is TRBJ1-2, with D perhaps matching TRBD1 (6 bases). V was shortened by 4 bases and J by 7 bases, with 22 bases between the two germline ends. CDR3 size: 16 residues. Germline lookup yields CDR1 MGHRA and CDR2 YSYEKL. The CDR3 coding sequence is TGCGCCAGCAGCCCCCTCTATACAGGGTCGGAGGCTGGCTACACCTTC. Protein product: CASSPLYTGSEAGYTF.

The rearrangement joins TRBV5-1 to TRBJ2-7; D not certain. This CDR3 is 13 amino acids long. Germline V CDR1 and CDR2: SGHRS, YFSETQ. Trimming shortened V by 3 bases and J by 3 bases, and 10 bases separated the two germline ends. Here the CDR3 reads CASSSNVDYEQYF. DNA for the CDR3: TGCGCCAGCAGCTCAAACGTAGACTACGAGCAGTACTTC.

CDR3 DNA: TGTGCCAGCACCCGCGGGAGGGCTGAAGCTTTCTTT. Protein: CASTRGRAEAFF. This chain joins TRBV28 and TRBJ1-1; D is unresolved. The V end was cut by 7 bases, the J end by 6 bases, with 12 bases between. Germline-derived CDR1 and CDR2 are MDHEN and SYDVKM. This CDR3 comprises 12 residues.

The rearrangement uses TRBV7-9 and TRBJ2-4; TRBD2 matches at 7 bases. CDR3 length: 15 amino acids. V trimming: 3 bases; J trimming: 13 bases; junction bases outside the gene matches: 15. Per germline, CDR1 SEHNR and CDR2 FQNEAQ (reference sequence). CDR3 sequence: CASSFPSGDFFEQYF. The CDR3 nucleotides read TGTGCCAGCAGCTTTCCTAGCGGAGACTTCTTTGAGCAGTACTTC.

V usage is TRBV28 and J usage is TRBJ1-5; D is possibly TRBD1 (5 bases). The ends were cut back, 5 bases at V and 4 bases at J, with 15 bases in the middle. Per the germline V gene, CDR1 is MDHEN and CDR2 is SYDVKM. The CDR3 sequence is 15 residues long. The DNA for the CDR3 is TGTGCCAGCAGTCCGCCTGGGGGGAAGAATCAGCCCCAGCATTTT. Its protein is CASSPPGGKNQPQHF.

This clonotype was seen at least ten times. This rearrangement joins TRBV29-1 to TRBJ2-1; 9 nucleotides align to TRBD2. CDR1 is SQVTM, CDR2 ANQGSEA, per germline. This CDR3 region has 14 residues. Germline trimming cut 4 bases from V and 2 bases from J; bases unmatched to any gene: 3. The CDR3: CSVVVAGAYNEQFF. The DNA of the CDR3 is TGCAGCGTTGTGGTAGCGGGGGCCTACAATGAGCAGTTCTTC.

The rearrangement joins TRBV30 to TRBJ1-1; D not resolved. CDR3 length equals 13 residues. The V gene's germline CDR1 is GTSNPN and CDR2 SVGIG (reference sequence). Trimming pared 1 base from V and 1 base from J, leaving 7 bases between. The CDR3 DNA reads TGTGCCTGGAGTGGGACGGAGAACACTGAAGCTTTCTTT. This gives the protein CAWSGTENTEAFF.

This chain uses TRBV6-5 with TRBJ2-7, with unresolved D. Germline V gives CDR1 MNHEY, CDR2 SVGAGI. Trimming took 5 bases from V and 9 from J, leaving 17 bases between them. The CDR3 is 13 amino acids. In nucleotides, the CDR3 is TGTGCCAGCAGTCGTTCCTGGGTACTGGGGCAGTACTTC. It translates to CASSRSWVLGQYF.

This clonotype occurred a few times. The genes are TRBV20-1 and TRBJ2-7; no reliable D call. Germline V CDR1 and CDR2: DFQATT, SNEGSKA (reference sequence). The CDR3 extends over 12 amino acids. Trimming stripped 5 bases from V and 1 base from J, with 9 bases between. This CDR3 is CSAFPSSYEQYF. The DNA for the CDR3 is TGCAGTGCTTTTCCCTCATCCTACGAGCAGTACTTC.

This clonotype was detected only a few times. The rearrangement joins TRBV6-2 or TRBV6-3 to TRBJ2-1; tentatively, D is TRBD2 (5 bases). V shed 2 bases and J shed 8 bases, with 7 bases lying between them. Per the germline V gene, CDR1 is MNHEY and CDR2 is SVGEGT. CDR3 length: 12 amino acids. CDR3 sequence reads: CASSYPSHEQFF. As DNA, the CDR3 is TGTGCCAGCAGTTACCCTAGCCATGAGCAGTTCTTC.

This clonotype was detected a few times. The chain combines TRBV6-6 with TRBJ1-2, with D perhaps matching TRBD1 (5 bases). V lost 5 bases to trimming and J lost 2 bases, with 15 bases between them. The CDR3 is made up of 15 amino acids. CDR1 MNHNY and CDR2 SVGAGI come from the germline V gene (reference sequence). The CDR3, as DNA: TGTGCCAGCAGTCCCATCGGGGCAGCAAACTATGGCTACACCTTC. This gives the protein CASSPIGAANYGYTF.

This clonotype was seen at least ten times. The genes are TRBV10-3 and TRBJ2-1, with D possibly being TRBD1 (5 bases). Germline lookup yields CDR1 ENHRY and CDR2 SYGVKD. Trimming stripped 10 bases from V and 5 bases from J, with 15 bases between. CDR3 length equals 13 residues. The CDR3 sequence: CASCSRGNNEQFF. In DNA, the CDR3 is TGTGCCAGTTGCTCAAGGGGAAACAATGAGCAGTTCTTC.

There are many counts of this clonotype. The chain joins TRBV29-1 to TRBJ2-7, with D tentatively TRBD1 (5 bases). V was pared by 4 bases and J by 2 bases, with 9 bases between. The CDR3 is made up of 12 amino acids. Germline V gene sequence: CDR1 SQVTM, CDR2 ANQGSEA. The CDR3 DNA sequence: TGCAGCGTTGTTACGGACACCTACGAGCAGTACTTC. It yields the protein CSVVTDTYEQYF.